A single sample gave rise to the 15 T cell receptor beta chains below, sequenced in a study of cytomegalovirus exposure and HLA in healthy donors. PCR used 60 Vbeta primers and 13 Jbeta primers. The protocol was immunoSEQ multiplex PCR, while the TCRdb copy is restricted to in-frame clones and leaves out a portion. The sample includes tens of thousands of clones. Sequenced material: PBMCs. These receptors all come from a male donor in good health and CMV-seronegative.

The J gene is TRBJ2-1, the V gene TRBV11-2, with 10 bases that match TRBD2. The CDR3 length is 15 residues. Germline V gene data show CDR1 as SGHAT and CDR2 as FQNNGV. The junction had 3 bases not matched to a gene; V was cut back by 5 bases and J by 2 bases. For the CDR3, the DNA is TGTGCCAGCAGCCCCAGCGGGAGGGCCTACAATGAGCAGTTCTTC. Translated, it gives CASSPSGRAYNEQFF.

The chain links TRBV4-2 to TRBJ2-3, with a tentative D call TRBD2 (5 bases). This CDR3 region has 15 residues. V lost 5 bases and J lost 1, with 13 bases in between. Germline loops: CDR1 LGHNA, CDR2 YNFKEQ. CDR3 bases: TGTGCCAGCAGCGGGCGTAGAGCGGGCACAGATACGCAGTATTTT. Protein sequence: CASSGRRAGTDTQYF.

The chain couples TRBV28 to TRBJ2-1; the D gene is possibly TRBD2 (6 bases). The CDR3 is 15 residues long. Trimming removed 7 bases from V and 0 bases from J, with 13 bases in between. In germline, CDR1 is MDHEN, CDR2 SYDVKM. The DNA for the CDR3 is TGTGCCAGCACCCTTCGGGGGAGCTCCTACAATGAGCAGTTCTTC. Its translation: CASTLRGSSYNEQFF.

The DNA for the CDR3 is TGCGCCAGCAGCCCGGCGGCGGCCTACGAGCAGTACTTC. As protein: CASSPAAAYEQYF. This chain joins TRBV5-1 and TRBJ2-7; D is ambiguous. This CDR3 is 13 amino acids long. Germline V gene data show CDR1 as SGHRS and CDR2 as YFSETQ. Deletions cut 4 bases from V and 2 bases from J, with 10 bases between. The variable domain in full, completed from reference TRBV5-1 and TRBJ2-7, reads KAGVTQTPRYLIKTRGQQVTLSCSPISGHRSVSWYQQTPGQGLQFLFEYFSETQRNKGNFPGRFSGRQFSNSRSEMNVSTLELGDSALYLCASSPAAAYEQYFGPGTRLTVT.

The genes are TRBV4-3 and TRBJ1-4; 8 bases are shared with TRBD1. The ends lost 4 bases at V and 6 bases at J; junction bases unmatched: 4. The CDR3 has 14 residues. The germline V gene has CDR1 LGHNA and CDR2 YSLEER. CDR3 in DNA: TGCGCCAGCAGCCCAGGGGGCGGCTATGAAAAACTGTTTTTT. This codes for CASSPGGGYEKLFF.

This sequence joins TRBV27 and TRBJ2-7, with TRBD2 matching over 11 bases. CDR3 length equals 18 residues. Looked up from germline, CDR1 is MNHEY and CDR2 is SMNVEV (reference sequence). The junction had 11 bases not matched to a gene; V was cut back by 4 bases and J by 0 bases. CDR3 in amino acids: CASSSPRRLAGSSYEQYF. Here the CDR3 DNA reads TGTGCCAGCAGTTCGCCCCGAAGACTAGCGGGAAGCTCCTACGAGCAGTACTTC.

The chain joins TRBV6-7 to TRBJ1-5; the D gene is possibly TRBD1 (5 bases). TRBV6-7 belongs to the ORF category, with a function that is uncertain. V shed 11 bases and J shed 6 bases, with 14 bases lying between them. CDR3 length: 12 residues. DNA of the CDR3: TGTGCCTATAGAGAAGGGGCTCAGCCCCAGCATTTT. It codes for CAYREGAQPQHF.

The gene calls are TRBV5-5 and TRBJ1-1, with D maybe TRBD1 (6 bases). Germline V gives CDR1 SGHKS, CDR2 YYEKEE (reference sequence). CDR3 length: 14 amino acids. The V and J ends lost 3 bases and 1 base respectively, with 10 bases between them. CDR3 nucleotide sequence: TGTGCCAGCAGCTCGTCGACAGGGAACACTGAAGCTTTCTTT. Residues: CASSSSTGNTEAFF.

J is TRBJ2-2 and V is TRBV7-9; 9 bases line up with TRBD2. This CDR3 region has 15 residues. The germline V gene has CDR1 SEHNR and CDR2 FQNEAQ (reference sequence). V lost 3 bases to trimming and J lost 5 bases; unmatched junction nucleotides: 4. The CDR3 loop is CASSLTSGKTGELFF. The CDR3 DNA is TGTGCCAGCAGCTTGACTAGCGGTAAAACCGGGGAGCTGTTTTTT.

The rearrangement uses TRBV5-1 and TRBJ2-3; no clear D gene. CDR3 length: 13 residues. Per germline, CDR1 SGHRS and CDR2 YFSETQ. Between the trimmed V and J ends, which lost 4 bases and 1 base, there was a span of 7 bases. The CDR3 here is CASSPTGTDTQYF. Here the CDR3 DNA reads TGCGCCAGCAGCCCCACTGGCACAGATACGCAGTATTTT.

This sequence joins TRBV21-1 and TRBJ2-1; the D segment call TRBD1 is taken from the table without a DNA check. TRBV21-1 is a documented pseudogene. This CDR3 contains 15 residues. As DNA, the CDR3 is TGTGCCAACAAAAAAGGTGTAACAGACCCCAATGAGCAGTTCTTC. Its translation: CANKKGVTDPNEQFF.

The chain couples TRBV28 to TRBJ2-7; D perhaps matches TRBD1 (5 bases). CDR1 is MDHEN, CDR2 SYDVKM, per germline. V was trimmed by 7 bases and J by 5 bases, leaving 12 bases between them. This CDR3 contains 12 residues. This CDR3 reads CASTTDIHEQYF. The CDR3 DNA is TGTGCCAGCACTACGGACATCCACGAGCAGTACTTC.

The V and J genes are TRBV25-1 and TRBJ2-2; tentative D call: TRBD1 (6 bases). Trimming took 3 bases from V and 0 from J, leaving 11 bases between them. Germline lookup yields CDR1 MGHDK and CDR2 SYGVNS. The CDR3 totals 16 residues. The CDR3 DNA sequence: TGTGCCAGCAGTGATGTCGCAGGGGCGAACACCGGGGAGCTGTTTTTT. This encodes CASSDVAGANTGELFF.

This sequence joins TRBV4-1 and TRBJ2-5, with a possible D match to TRBD2 (5 bases). With 1 base removed from V and 1 base from J, the gap between germline ends came to 13 bases. CDR1 is MGHRA and CDR2 is YSYEKL in the germline V gene. The CDR3 contains 16 residues. The CDR3 sequence: CASSQVFGLIQETQYF. The CDR3 nucleotides are TGCGCCAGCAGCCAAGTATTCGGACTGATCCAAGAGACCCAGTACTTC.

The chain is built from TRBV5-5 and TRBJ1-2; 8 nucleotides match TRBD1. The CDR3 loop spans 14 amino acids. J was trimmed by 6 bases and V by 2 bases; bases with no gene match: 6. CDR1 is SGHKS, CDR2 YYEKEE, per germline (reference sequence). The CDR3, as DNA: TGTGCCAGCAGCTTTTCAACAGGGGGTCATGGCTACACCTTC. Amino acids: CASSFSTGGHGYTF.